This paragraph reports one TCR beta chain. Its target is not known. These data belong to a study of cytomegalovirus exposure and HLA in healthy donors. This CDR3 contains 17 residues. The V gene end was trimmed by 8 bases and the J gene end by 2 bases; junction bases not matched to a gene: 12. Overall study results and limits: Immune exposure information available was restricted to CMV serostatus. The study labeled fewer than 200 TCR beta chains cytomegalovirus-associated. In presence/absence analyses, roughly uniform sequencing depth across donors was assumed.

Primers: 60 Vbeta forward and 13 Jbeta reverse. Assay: immunoSEQ multiplex PCR; the TCRdb copy retains only in-frame clones and omits some. The data contain approximately 82,000 clones, roughly 72% of them singletons. This chain uses TRBV23-1 with TRBJ2-2, with 9 bases matching TRBD2. TRBV23-1 is assigned to the ORF class and has an uncertain function. The sample comprised PBMCs. The receptor's source is a woman aged 45 to 65 in good health and CMV-seropositive. As DNA, the CDR3 is TGCGCCAGCCCTGCGGGGGGGGCGCCCTTAAACACCGGGGAGCTGTTTTTT. It translates to CASPAGGAPLNTGELFF.